This T cell receptor beta chain was profiled in a study of regulatory T cells in long-lasting Graves disease. Through Arm-PCR of CDR3 regions and iRepertoire HTBI primers, TCR beta libraries were built. From the multiplex PCR reads, TCRdb called clonotypes with MiXCR, one entry per CDR3 protein. Of 500,000 to 700,000 distinct CDR3 sequences listed, roughly 15% are singletons. Specified time point: newly diagnosed GD, antithyroid drugs for less than 3 months. Scientists built the TCR library using RNA that was extracted from PBMCs. The sample holds a few counts of this clonotype. The germline V gene has CDR1 SGHNT and CDR2 YENEEA. This CDR3 has 14 residues. The V gene lost 2 bases and the J gene lost 5 bases, with 11 bases spanning the gap. These data also formed part of another study, on T cells in Graves' hyperthyroidism and ophthalmopathy.

This specimen was peripheral blood mononuclear cells (PBMCs), taken at new diagnosis, from a patient treated with antithyroid drugs. This chain connects TRBV11-3 to TRBJ2-3, with D perhaps matching TRBD1 (6 bases). The origin of this receptor is a young woman with Graves disease. As DNA, the CDR3 is TGTGCCAGCAGCTTAACAGGGATGAGAGATACGCAGTATTTT. This gives the protein CASSLTGMRDTQYF.